These 22 T cell receptor beta chains were all obtained from the same sample, sequenced in a study of metastatic and nonmetastatic thyroid tumors. TCRdb reprocessed the PCR reads using MiXCR. The sample carries more than 10,000 clones, 10% to 15% recorded once. The entire patient cohort was treatment-naive prior to thyroid surgery. Sample: blood. The receptors were sampled from a female donor with papillary thyroid cancer or a benign thyroid nodule (not recorded which). Some clones in this sample may be carry-over from other donors' samples.

A single count supports this clone. The genes are TRBV3-1 and TRBJ2-7, with D maybe TRBD2 (7 bases). Germline V gives CDR1 LGHDT, CDR2 YNNKEL (reference sequence). The germline V and J ends were trimmed by 0 bases and 2 bases, with 14 bases remaining between them. CDR3 size: 16 residues. CDR3 nucleotides: TGTGCCAGCAGCCAAGAAGGGGCGGGGGCTACCTACGAGCAGTACTTC. Translated: CASSQEGAGATYEQYF.

This clone was recorded many times. Here the CDR3 DNA reads TGCGCCAGCAGTTGGGCAGGGGAAGCAGATACGCAGTATTTT. It translates to CASSWAGEADTQYF. The chain recombines TRBV10-2 with TRBJ2-3, with TRBD1 as a possible D gene (6 bases). Germline V gene data show CDR1 as WSHSY and CDR2 as SAAADI. CDR3 length: 14 residues. V gave up 5 bases and J gave up 4 bases, with 13 bases separating them.

The J gene is TRBJ2-3, the V gene TRBV2; the D gene could be TRBD1 or TRBD2 (5 bases each). The germline V gene has CDR1 SNHLY and CDR2 FYNNEI. The V gene lost 4 bases and the J gene lost 7 bases, with 18 bases spanning the gap. This CDR3 spans 15 amino acids. The CDR3 DNA reads TGTGCCAGCAGTGCCTCGGGACCCATTCGTTATACGCAGTATTTT. It encodes CASSASGPIRYTQYF.

Judged by abundance, this clone is medium-sized. V usage is TRBV6-1 and J usage is TRBJ1-2, with D possibly matching TRBD1 (5 bases). Germline V lookup: CDR1 MNHNS, CDR2 SASEGT. Between the trimmed V and J ends, which lost 8 bases and 4 bases, there was a span of 14 bases. The CDR3 length is 13 residues. This CDR3 reads CASGAPSGYGYTF. The CDR3 DNA follows: TGTGCCAGCGGGGCCCCCTCGGGCTATGGCTACACCTTC.

This clone was recorded at least ten times. This chain joins TRBV4-2 and TRBJ2-5; TRBD2 agrees at 8 bases. J was trimmed by 4 bases and V by 1 base; bases with no gene match: 5. Germline assignment: CDR1 LGHNA and CDR2 YNFKEQ. The CDR3 consists of 15 residues. CDR3 in DNA: TGTGCCAGCAGCCAAGGTCGGGGGGGCTTAGAGACCCAGTACTTC. Its translation: CASSQGRGGLETQYF.

This clone was counted ten times or more. This CDR3 reads CASSTWREIYGYTF. Here the CDR3 DNA reads TGTGCCAGCAGCACGTGGAGAGAGATATATGGCTACACCTTC. The rearrangement uses TRBV5-8 and TRBJ1-2; D unclear. The CDR3 contains 14 residues. Trimming left V 4 bases short and J 5 bases short, with 15 bases between. Germline-derived CDR1 and CDR2 are SGHTS and YDEGEE.

Concerning this clone: With a much larger clone just one base away, this may be a read error. The genes are TRBV11-2 and TRBJ1-1; no clear D. The CDR3 has 13 amino acids. CDR1 is SGHAT, CDR2 FQNNGV, per germline. Between the trimmed V and J ends, which lost 2 bases and 1 base, there was a span of 5 bases. The CDR3 here is CASSLWGNTEAFF. The CDR3 DNA follows: TGTGCCAGCAGCTTATGGGGGAACACTGAAGCTTTCTTT.

At least ten counts were recorded for this clone. A much larger clonotype is one base distant, so this may be a read error. This sample also contains other DNA sequences that code for the same CDR3. The chain links TRBV19 to TRBJ1-1; D gene ambiguous. CDR3 length: 11 amino acids. CDR1 is LNHDA, CDR2 SQIVND, per germline (reference sequence). The CDR3 spells CASSIRGEAFF. The CDR3 DNA sequence: TGTGCCAGCAGTATTCGTGGCGAAGCTTTCTTT.

The CDR3 protein is CASSMEGLMNTEAFF. CDR3 bases: TGTGCCAGCAGCATGGAGGGACTCATGAACACTGAAGCTTTCTTT. The gene calls are TRBV28 and TRBJ1-1, with D perhaps matching TRBD1 (5 bases). CDR1 is MDHEN, CDR2 SYDVKM, per germline. V shed 6 bases and J shed 0 bases, with 14 bases lying between them. This CDR3 has 15 residues.

In its sample, this clone was seen many times. V and J are TRBV2 and TRBJ2-1, with 9 bases lining up with TRBD2. The CDR3 sequence is 19 residues long. Per germline, CDR1 SNHLY and CDR2 FYNNEI. The junction had 9 bases not matched to a gene; V was cut back by 0 bases and J by 0 bases. The CDR3 DNA reads TGTGCCAGCAGTGAAGCGCGGGGGACTAGCCGATTCTCCTACAATGAGCAGTTCTTC. Protein: CASSEARGTSRFSYNEQFF.

This clone was counted at least ten times. The chain joins TRBV7-9 to TRBJ2-5, with 7 bases lining up with TRBD2. The J segment lost 4 bases and the V segment lost 3 bases, leaving 5 bases of the junction unmatched. CDR1 and CDR2 from the germline V gene are SEHNR and FQNEAQ (reference sequence). The CDR3 length is 14 residues. CDR3 residues: CASSFGGDRETQYF. The CDR3 DNA reads as TGTGCCAGCAGCTTTGGGGGGGACCGAGAGACCCAGTACTTC.

This clone was observed many times. Just one base apart from a much larger clone, this may be a read error. The chain employs TRBV20-1 and TRBJ1-1; 8 bases align to TRBD1. Per the germline V gene, CDR1 is DFQATT and CDR2 is SNEGSKA (reference sequence). The CDR3 is made up of 15 amino acids. The CDR3 here is CSAPDRASLNTEALF. For the CDR3, the DNA is TGCAGTGCCCCGGACAGGGCTTCATTGAACACTGAAGCTCTCTTT.

This clone qualifies as medium-sized. This chain connects TRBV30 to TRBJ1-3; TRBD1 aligns across 8 bases. The germline V gene has CDR1 GTSNPN and CDR2 SVGIG (reference sequence). The trim removed 0 bases at V and 6 bases at J, leaving 1 base unmatched. The CDR3 totals 13 residues. The CDR3 region is CAWSVQGENTIYF. The DNA of the CDR3 is TGTGCCTGGAGTGTACAGGGGGAAAACACCATATATTTT.

In its sample, this clone was seen a few times. The V gene is TRBV6-1, the J gene TRBJ1-2, with D uncertain. V lost 4 bases, J lost 2 bases, and 11 bases lay in between. Germline-derived CDR1 and CDR2 are MNHNS and SASEGT. CDR3 length: 14 amino acids. In DNA form, the CDR3 reads TGTGCCAGCAGTGCCCGAACGCCCAACTATGGCTACACCTTC. Its translation is CASSARTPNYGYTF.

This clone came up a few times. The V gene is TRBV6-2 or TRBV6-3, the J gene TRBJ2-7, with no clear D. The CDR3 covers 14 residues. Germline lookup yields CDR1 MNHEY and CDR2 SVGEGT. V was clipped by 7 bases and J by 2 bases, with 15 bases between them. CDR3 nucleotide sequence: TGTGCCAGCATCAAAATCGGCCGGGCCTACGAGCAGTACTTC. It translates to CASIKIGRAYEQYF.

To note about this clone: Sequence at one end of the junction differs from germline and may be a read error. The CDR3 loop is CASRMVIWDNNEKLFF. In nucleotides, the CDR3 is TGTGCCAGCAGGATGGTCATTTGGGATAACAATGAAAAACTGTTCTTT. The genes are TRBV6-1 and TRBJ1-4; D gene unclear. Germline CDR1 MNHNS, CDR2 SASEGT. The CDR3 runs to 16 residues.

This clone is deemed medium-sized. V gene TRBV28 combines with J gene TRBJ1-3, with 7 bases aligning to TRBD1. V gave up 2 bases and J gave up 8 bases; unmatched junction bases: 3. The germline V gene encodes CDR1 MDHEN and CDR2 SYDVKM. The CDR3 totals 13 residues. The CDR3 region has the DNA TGTGCCAGCAGTTTAGGGACAGTGGACACCATATATTTT. Its protein is CASSLGTVDTIYF. Together with reference TRBV28 and TRBJ1-3, the CDR3 gives the full variable domain: DVKVTQSSRYLVKRTGEKVFLECVQDMDHENMFWYRQDPGLGLRLIYFSYDVKMKEKGDIPEGYSVSREKKERFSLILESASTNQTSMYLCASSLGTVDTIYFGEGSWLTVV.

The table lists this clone with many counts. The rearrangement joins TRBV11-2 to TRBJ2-7, with D perhaps matching TRBD2 (6 bases). The V end was cut by 3 bases, the J end by 2 bases, with 8 bases between. This CDR3 contains 13 residues. Germline CDR1 reads SGHAT; CDR2 reads FQNNGV. CDR3 amino acids: CASSFGGAYEQYF. CDR3 coding DNA: TGTGCCAGCAGCTTCGGGGGTGCCTACGAGCAGTACTTC. Complete variable domain (other parts from reference TRBV11-2 and TRBJ2-7): EAGVAQSPRYKIIEKRQSVAFWCNPISGHATLYWYQQILGQGPKLLIQFQNNGVVDDSQLPKDRFSAERLKGVDSTLKIQPAKLEDSAVYLCASSFGGAYEQYFGPGTRLTVT.

Relative to its sample, this clone is medium-sized. The chain uses TRBV25-1 and TRBJ1-6; the D gene is possibly TRBD1 (5 bases). Between the trimmed V and J ends, which lost 6 bases and 0 bases, there was a span of 9 bases. CDR1 is MGHDK and CDR2 is SYGVNS in the germline V gene. The CDR3 totals 15 residues. The CDR3 spells CASSVGLSYNSPLHF. CDR3 sequence (DNA): TGTGCCAGCAGCGTGGGGCTCTCCTATAATTCACCCCTCCACTTT.

This clone was seen at least ten times. The CDR3 is CASSLGGASEAFF. The CDR3 nucleotides read TGTGCCAGCAGCTTAGGGGGGGCAAGTGAAGCTTTCTTT. The V call is TRBV7-6, the J call TRBJ1-1; TRBD1 is a possible D gene (6 bases). Trimming removed 1 base from V and 7 bases from J, with 10 bases in between. Germline lookup yields CDR1 SGHVS and CDR2 FNYEAQ. The CDR3 is 13 residues long.

The chain has TRBV28 and TRBJ2-7; 9 nucleotides line up with TRBD2. Unmatched junction bases numbered 11, after V lost 4 bases and J lost 4 bases. The germline V gene encodes CDR1 MDHEN and CDR2 SYDVKM. This CDR3 is 16 amino acids long. CDR3 bases: TGTGCCAGCAGTTCCCGTATCGCGGGAGGGATATACGAGCAGTACTTC. Translated, it gives CASSSRIAGGIYEQYF.

By share, this clone ranks as medium-sized. The chain uses TRBV11-2 and TRBJ2-7, with 11 positions matching TRBD2. The CDR3 spans 20 residues. With V trimmed by 0 bases and J by 3 bases, 16 bases remained unmatched. CDR1 SGHAT and CDR2 FQNNGV come from the germline V gene. CDR3 in DNA: TGTGCCAGCAGCTTAGATAAAGGGCTAGCGGGAGGTCCTTACTACTACGAGCAGTACTTC. This codes for CASSLDKGLAGGPYYYEQYF.